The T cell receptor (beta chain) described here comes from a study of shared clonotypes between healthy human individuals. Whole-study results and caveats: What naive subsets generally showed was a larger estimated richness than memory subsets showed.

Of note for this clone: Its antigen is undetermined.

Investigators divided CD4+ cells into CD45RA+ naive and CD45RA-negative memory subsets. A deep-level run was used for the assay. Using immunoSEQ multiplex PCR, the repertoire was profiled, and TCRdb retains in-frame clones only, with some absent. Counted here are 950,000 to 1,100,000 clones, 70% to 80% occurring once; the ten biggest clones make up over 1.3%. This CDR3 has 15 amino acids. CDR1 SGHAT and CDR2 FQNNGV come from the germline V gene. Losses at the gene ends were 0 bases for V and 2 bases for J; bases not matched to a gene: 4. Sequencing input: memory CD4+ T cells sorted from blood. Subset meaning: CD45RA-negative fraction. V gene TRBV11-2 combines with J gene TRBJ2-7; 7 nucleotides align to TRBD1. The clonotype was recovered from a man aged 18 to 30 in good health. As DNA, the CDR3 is TGTGCCAGCAGCTTAGAGGGGACAGCCGCCTACGAGCAGTACTTC. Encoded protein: CASSLEGTAAYEQYF.